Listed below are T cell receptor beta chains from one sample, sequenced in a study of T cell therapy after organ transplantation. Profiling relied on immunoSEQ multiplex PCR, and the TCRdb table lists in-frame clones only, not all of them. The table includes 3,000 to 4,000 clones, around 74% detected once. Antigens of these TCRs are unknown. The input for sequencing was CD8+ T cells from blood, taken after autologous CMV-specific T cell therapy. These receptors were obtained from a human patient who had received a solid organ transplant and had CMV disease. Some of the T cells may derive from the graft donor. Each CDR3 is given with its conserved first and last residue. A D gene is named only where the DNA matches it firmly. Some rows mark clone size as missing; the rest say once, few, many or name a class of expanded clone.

cdr3_aa: CASSLWDPRSRTSWGGELFF
cdr3_nt: TGTGCCAGCAGCTTGTGGGACCCCCGGTCCCGGACTAGCTGGGGCGGGGAGCTGTTTTTT
d_call: TRBD2
v_call: TRBV5-4
clone_size: NA
j_call: TRBJ2-2

cdr3_aa: CASSFRRGLETQYF
cdr3_nt: TGTGCCAGCAGTTTTCGCAGGGGGCTAGAGACCCAGTACTTC
d_call: TRBD1
v_call: TRBV27
clone_size: NA
j_call: TRBJ2-5

cdr3_aa: CASSVRQGVGELFF
cdr3_nt: TGTGCCAGCAGCGTTAGACAGGGGGTCGGGGAGCTGTTTTTT
d_call: TRBD1
v_call: TRBV27
clone_size: NA
j_call: TRBJ2-2

cdr3_aa: CASSLVFGTGRSYNEQFF
cdr3_nt: TGTGCCAGCAGCTTAGTTTTCGGGACAGGGCGATCCTACAATGAGCAGTTCTTC
d_call: TRBD1
v_call: TRBV5-4
clone_size: NA
j_call: TRBJ2-1

cdr3_aa: CASSHDRGNTGELFF
cdr3_nt: TGTGCCAGCAGCCACGACAGGGGGAACACCGGGGAGCTGTTTTTT
d_call: TRBD1
v_call: TRBV13
clone_size: NA
j_call: TRBJ2-2

cdr3_aa: CASSEYTGTPTYGYTF
cdr3_nt: TGTGCCAGCAGTGAATATACCGGGACACCAACCTATGGCTACACCTTC
d_call: NA
v_call: TRBV6-1
clone_size: large
j_call: TRBJ1-2

cdr3_aa: CSVGGVSSYEQFF
cdr3_nt: TGCAGCGTTGGGGGGGTCTCTAGCTATGAGCAGTTCTTC
d_call: NA
v_call: TRBV29-1
clone_size: NA
j_call: TRBJ2-1

cdr3_aa: CASSLERGRHTKDTQYF
cdr3_nt: TGTGCCAGCAGCCTAGAGAGGGGCAGGCACACAAAAGATACGCAGTATTTT
d_call: NA
v_call: TRBV11-2
clone_size: NA
j_call: TRBJ2-3

cdr3_aa: CASSPGQLPNEQFF
cdr3_nt: TGTGCCAGCAGTCCGGGACAGCTCCCCAATGAGCAGTTCTTC
d_call: TRBD1
v_call: TRBV27
clone_size: NA
j_call: TRBJ2-1

cdr3_aa: CASSLDGITEAFF
cdr3_nt: TGTGCCAGCAGCTTGGACGGAATTACTGAAGCTTTCTTT
d_call: NA
v_call: TRBV6-1
clone_size: NA
j_call: TRBJ1-1

cdr3_aa: CASSYWRENTGELFF
cdr3_nt: TGTGCCAGCAGTTACTGGCGGGAGAACACCGGGGAGCTGTTTTTT
d_call: NA
v_call: TRBV6-5
clone_size: NA
j_call: TRBJ2-2

cdr3_aa: CASSLARGTEAFF
cdr3_nt: TGTGCCAGCAGCTTAGCCAGGGGCACTGAAGCTTTCTTT
d_call: NA
v_call: TRBV7-6
clone_size: NA
j_call: TRBJ1-1

cdr3_aa: CASSSRLAGWSSYNEQFF
cdr3_nt: TGTGCCAGCAGCTCGAGACTAGCGGGCTGGAGCTCCTACAATGAGCAGTTCTTC
d_call: TRBD2
v_call: TRBV7-8
clone_size: once
j_call: TRBJ2-1

cdr3_aa: CASSPDRDTETQYF
cdr3_nt: TGTGCCAGCAGTCCCGACAGGGACACCGAGACCCAGTACTTC
d_call: TRBD1
v_call: TRBV5-4
clone_size: NA
j_call: TRBJ2-5

cdr3_aa: CASSPMTRVETQYF
cdr3_nt: TGTGCCAGCAGCCCCATGACACGGGTCGAGACCCAGTACTTC
d_call: NA
v_call: TRBV11-2
clone_size: NA
j_call: TRBJ2-5

cdr3_aa: CASSPGQLYEQYF
cdr3_nt: TGTGCCAGCAGCCCCGGACAGCTGTACGAGCAGTACTTC
d_call: NA
v_call: TRBV11-2
clone_size: NA
j_call: TRBJ2-7

cdr3_aa: CASSLAGGNTEAFF
cdr3_nt: TGCGCCAGCAGCTTGGCGGGGGGGAACACTGAAGCTTTCTTT
d_call: NA
v_call: TRBV5-1
clone_size: NA
j_call: TRBJ1-1

cdr3_aa: CASSHIESTDTQYF
cdr3_nt: TGTGCCAGCAGCCACATAGAGAGCACAGATACGCAGTATTTT
d_call: NA
v_call: TRBV14
clone_size: NA
j_call: TRBJ2-3

cdr3_aa: CASKSLQTGGHEQYF
cdr3_nt: TGTGCCAGCAAATCCCTCCAGACAGGGGGCCACGAGCAGTACTTC
d_call: TRBD1
v_call: TRBV6-1
clone_size: NA
j_call: TRBJ2-7

cdr3_aa: CAWAEVSETQYF
cdr3_nt: TGTGCCTGGGCCGAGGTATCGGAGACCCAGTACTTC
d_call: NA
v_call: TRBV30
clone_size: few
j_call: TRBJ2-5

cdr3_aa: CASSTRTSGIPHEQYF
cdr3_nt: TGTGCCAGCAGTACCCGGACTAGCGGGATTCCCCACGAGCAGTACTTC
d_call: TRBD2
v_call: TRBV28
clone_size: few
j_call: TRBJ2-7

cdr3_aa: CATSPSGTQETQYF
cdr3_nt: TGTGCCACTTCCCCCAGCGGGACCCAAGAGACCCAGTACTTC
d_call: TRBD2
v_call: TRBV10-3
clone_size: NA
j_call: TRBJ2-5

cdr3_aa: CSTRDRFADTQYF
cdr3_nt: TGCAGCACCCGGGACAGGTTCGCAGATACGCAGTATTTT
d_call: TRBD1
v_call: TRBV29-1
clone_size: NA
j_call: TRBJ2-3

cdr3_aa: CASSRDSGSPYEQYF
cdr3_nt: TGTGCCAGCAGCCGAGATAGCGGGAGTCCCTACGAGCAGTACTTC
d_call: TRBD2
v_call: TRBV27
clone_size: NA
j_call: TRBJ2-7

cdr3_aa: CASSIGPRESYEQYF
cdr3_nt: TGTGCCAGTAGTATAGGTCCCAGGGAATCCTACGAGCAGTACTTC
d_call: NA
v_call: TRBV19
clone_size: NA
j_call: TRBJ2-7

cdr3_aa: CASSTNRGPWYEQFF
cdr3_nt: TGTGCCAGCAGCACTAACAGGGGTCCTTGGTATGAGCAGTTCTTC
d_call: TRBD1
v_call: TRBV5-6
clone_size: NA
j_call: TRBJ2-1

cdr3_aa: CASNIAGRTDTQYF
cdr3_nt: TGTGCCAGCAATATAGCGGGTCGCACAGATACGCAGTATTTT
d_call: TRBD2
v_call: TRBV28
clone_size: NA
j_call: TRBJ2-3

cdr3_aa: CASSLEGTGYNEQFF
cdr3_nt: TGTGCCAGCAGCTTAGAAGGGACAGGCTACAATGAGCAGTTCTTC
d_call: TRBD1
v_call: TRBV11-2
clone_size: NA
j_call: TRBJ2-1

cdr3_aa: CSAGQGGSYEQYF
cdr3_nt: TGCAGCGCCGGACAGGGAGGCTCCTACGAGCAGTACTTC
d_call: TRBD1
v_call: TRBV29-1
clone_size: NA
j_call: TRBJ2-7

cdr3_aa: CASSEWKGYYEQYF
cdr3_nt: TGCGCCAGCAGTGAGTGGAAGGGCTACTACGAGCAGTACTTC
d_call: NA
v_call: TRBV10-2
clone_size: NA
j_call: TRBJ2-7

cdr3_aa: CASSSPVAGELFF
cdr3_nt: TGTGCCAGCAGCTCGCCGGTAGCCGGGGAGCTGTTTTTT
d_call: NA
v_call: TRBV13
clone_size: NA
j_call: TRBJ2-2

cdr3_aa: CASGYDRRNYGYTF
cdr3_nt: TGTGCTAGTGGATATGACAGGAGAAACTATGGCTACACCTTC
d_call: NA
v_call: TRBV12-5
clone_size: NA
j_call: TRBJ1-2